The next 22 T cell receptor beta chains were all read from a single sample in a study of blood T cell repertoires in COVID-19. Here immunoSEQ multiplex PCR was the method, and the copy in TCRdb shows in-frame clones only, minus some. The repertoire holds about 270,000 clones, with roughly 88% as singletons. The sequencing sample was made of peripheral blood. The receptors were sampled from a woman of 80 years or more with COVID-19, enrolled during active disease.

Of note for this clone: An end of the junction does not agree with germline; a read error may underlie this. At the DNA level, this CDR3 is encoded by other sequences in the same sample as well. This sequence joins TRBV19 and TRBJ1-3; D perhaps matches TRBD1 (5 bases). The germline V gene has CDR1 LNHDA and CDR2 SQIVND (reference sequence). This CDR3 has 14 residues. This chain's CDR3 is CASKGNLSGNTIYF. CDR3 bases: TGTGCCAGTAAGGGGAATCTCTCTGGGAACACCATATATTTT.

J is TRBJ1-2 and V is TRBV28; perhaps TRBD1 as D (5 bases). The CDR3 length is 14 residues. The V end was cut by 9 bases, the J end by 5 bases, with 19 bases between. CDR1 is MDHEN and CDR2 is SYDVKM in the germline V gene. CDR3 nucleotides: TGTGCCAGTGGAGGAAGGGACTCTTTGTATGGCTACACCTTC. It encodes CASGGRDSLYGYTF.

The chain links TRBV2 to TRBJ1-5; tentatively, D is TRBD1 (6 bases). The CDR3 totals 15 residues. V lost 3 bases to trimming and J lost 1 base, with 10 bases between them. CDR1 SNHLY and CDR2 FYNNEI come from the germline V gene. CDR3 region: CASSDRGLSNQPQHF. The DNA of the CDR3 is TGTGCCAGCAGTGACAGGGGTTTGAGCAATCAGCCCCAGCATTTT.

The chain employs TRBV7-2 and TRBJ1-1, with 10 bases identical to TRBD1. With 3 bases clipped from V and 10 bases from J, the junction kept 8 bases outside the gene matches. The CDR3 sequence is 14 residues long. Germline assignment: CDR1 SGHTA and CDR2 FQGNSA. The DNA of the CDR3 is TGTGCCAGCAGCTTGGGGACAGGGGAACTAGGAGCTTTCTTT. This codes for CASSLGTGELGAFF.

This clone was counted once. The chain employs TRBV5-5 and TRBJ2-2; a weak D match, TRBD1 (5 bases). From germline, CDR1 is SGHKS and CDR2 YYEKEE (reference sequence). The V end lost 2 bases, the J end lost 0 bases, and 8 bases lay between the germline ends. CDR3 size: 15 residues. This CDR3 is CASSFTGSNTGELFF. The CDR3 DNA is TGTGCCAGCAGCTTTACAGGATCGAACACCGGGGAGCTGTTTTTT.

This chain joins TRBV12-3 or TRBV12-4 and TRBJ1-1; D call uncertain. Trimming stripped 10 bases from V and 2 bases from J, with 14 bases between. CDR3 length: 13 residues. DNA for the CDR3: TGTGCCACCTCTCCCCGAGAAAACACTGAAGCTTTCTTT. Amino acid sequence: CATSPRENTEAFF.

The CDR3 DNA follows: TGTGCCAGTAGTCAAGACCACAGGGGTTGGGGCTACACCTTC. Translated: CASSQDHRGWGYTF. The rearrangement uses TRBV19 and TRBJ1-2, with 7 bases that match TRBD1. The CDR3 contains 14 residues. V trimming: 5 bases; J trimming: 8 bases; junction bases outside the gene matches: 11. CDR1 and CDR2 from the germline V gene are LNHDA and SQIVND (reference sequence). Using reference TRBV19 and TRBJ1-2 for the parts outside the CDR3, the full variable domain is DGGITQSPKYLFRKEGQNVTLSCEQNLNHDAMYWYRQDPGQGLRLIYYSQIVNDFQKGDIAEGYSVSREKKESFPLTVTSAQKNPTAFYLCASSQDHRGWGYTFGSGTRLTVV.

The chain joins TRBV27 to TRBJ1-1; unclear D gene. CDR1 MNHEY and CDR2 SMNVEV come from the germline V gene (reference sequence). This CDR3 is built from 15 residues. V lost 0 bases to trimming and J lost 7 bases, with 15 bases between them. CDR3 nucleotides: TGTGCCAGCAGTTTATCCCCGGGAGGCGTCCTTGAAGCTTTCTTT. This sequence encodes CASSLSPGGVLEAFF.

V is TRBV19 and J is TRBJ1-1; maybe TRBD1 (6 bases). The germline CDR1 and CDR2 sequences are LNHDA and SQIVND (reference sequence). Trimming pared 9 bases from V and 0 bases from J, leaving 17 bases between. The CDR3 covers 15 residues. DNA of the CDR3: TGTGCCAGCCGCTCGGCAGGGGCCTTGAACACTGAAGCTTTCTTT. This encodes CASRSAGALNTEAFF.

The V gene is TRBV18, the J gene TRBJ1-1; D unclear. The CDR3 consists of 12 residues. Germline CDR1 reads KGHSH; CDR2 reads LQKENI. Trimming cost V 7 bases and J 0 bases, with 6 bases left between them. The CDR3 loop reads CASCTVNTEAFF. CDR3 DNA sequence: TGTGCCAGCTGTACAGTGAACACTGAAGCTTTCTTT.

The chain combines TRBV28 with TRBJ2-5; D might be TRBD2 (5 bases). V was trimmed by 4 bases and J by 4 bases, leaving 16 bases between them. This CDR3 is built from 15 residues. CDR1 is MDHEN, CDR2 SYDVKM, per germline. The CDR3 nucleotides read TGTGCCAGCAGTTCGCGGGTCCAAATGAGAGAGACCCAGTACTTC. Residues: CASSSRVQMRETQYF.

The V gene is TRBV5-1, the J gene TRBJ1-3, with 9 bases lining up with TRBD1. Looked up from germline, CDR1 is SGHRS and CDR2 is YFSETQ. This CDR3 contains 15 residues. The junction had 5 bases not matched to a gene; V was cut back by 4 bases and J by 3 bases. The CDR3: CASSITTGGGNTIYF. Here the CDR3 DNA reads TGCGCCAGCAGCATAACGACAGGGGGTGGAAACACCATATATTTT.

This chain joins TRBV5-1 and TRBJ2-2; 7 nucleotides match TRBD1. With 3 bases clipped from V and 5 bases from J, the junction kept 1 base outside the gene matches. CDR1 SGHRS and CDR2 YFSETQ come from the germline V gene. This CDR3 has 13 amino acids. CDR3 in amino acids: CASSWDSTGELFF. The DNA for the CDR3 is TGCGCCAGCAGCTGGGACAGTACCGGGGAGCTGTTTTTT.

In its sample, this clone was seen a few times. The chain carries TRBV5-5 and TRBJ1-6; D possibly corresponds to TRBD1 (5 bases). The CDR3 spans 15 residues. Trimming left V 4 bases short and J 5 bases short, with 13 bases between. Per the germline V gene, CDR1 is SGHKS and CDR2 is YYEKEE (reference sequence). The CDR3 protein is CASSLREGNNSPLHF. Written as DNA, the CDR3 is TGTGCCAGCAGCCTCAGGGAAGGTAATAATTCACCCCTCCACTTT.

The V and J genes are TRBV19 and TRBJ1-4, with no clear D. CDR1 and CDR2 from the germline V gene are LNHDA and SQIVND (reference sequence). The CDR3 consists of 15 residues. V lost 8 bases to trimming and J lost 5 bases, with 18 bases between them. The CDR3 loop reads CASSGRRGGNEKLFF. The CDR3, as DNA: TGTGCCAGTTCGGGCCGGCGGGGTGGGAATGAAAAACTGTTTTTT. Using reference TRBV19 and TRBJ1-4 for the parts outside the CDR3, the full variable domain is DGGITQSPKYLFRKEGQNVTLSCEQNLNHDAMYWYRQDPGQGLRLIYYSQIVNDFQKGDIAEGYSVSREKKESFPLTVTSAQKNPTAFYLCASSGRRGGNEKLFFGSGTQLSVL.

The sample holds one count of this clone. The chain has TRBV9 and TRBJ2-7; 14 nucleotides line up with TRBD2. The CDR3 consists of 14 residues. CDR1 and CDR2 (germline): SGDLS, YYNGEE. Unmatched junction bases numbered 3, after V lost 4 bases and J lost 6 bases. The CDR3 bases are TGTGCCAGCAGCCAGACTAGCGGGGGGGTCGAGCAGTACTTC. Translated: CASSQTSGGVEQYF. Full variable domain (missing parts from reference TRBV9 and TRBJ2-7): DSGVTQTPKHLITATGQRVTLRCSPRSGDLSVYWYQQSLDQGLQFLIQYYNGEERAKGNILERFSAQQFPDLHSELNLSSLELGDSALYFCASSQTSGGVEQYFGPGTRLTVT.

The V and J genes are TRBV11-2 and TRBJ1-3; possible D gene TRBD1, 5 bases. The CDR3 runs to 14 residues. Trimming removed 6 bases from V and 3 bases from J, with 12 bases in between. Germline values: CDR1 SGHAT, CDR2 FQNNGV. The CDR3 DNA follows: TGTGCCAGCAGATTTACAGGCGTTGGAAACACCATATATTTT. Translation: CASRFTGVGNTIYF.

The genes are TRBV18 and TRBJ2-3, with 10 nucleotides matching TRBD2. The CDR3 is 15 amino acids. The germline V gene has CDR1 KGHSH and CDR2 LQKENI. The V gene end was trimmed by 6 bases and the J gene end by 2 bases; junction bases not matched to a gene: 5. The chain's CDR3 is CASSILAGDTDTQYF. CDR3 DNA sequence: TGTGCCAGCTCGATCCTAGCGGGGGACACAGATACGCAGTATTTT.

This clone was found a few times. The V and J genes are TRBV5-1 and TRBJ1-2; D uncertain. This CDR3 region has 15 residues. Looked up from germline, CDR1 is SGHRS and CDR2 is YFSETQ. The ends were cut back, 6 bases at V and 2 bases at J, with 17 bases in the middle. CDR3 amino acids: CASTPEGASNYGYTF. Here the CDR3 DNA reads TGCGCCAGCACCCCCGAGGGCGCTTCCAACTATGGCTACACCTTC.

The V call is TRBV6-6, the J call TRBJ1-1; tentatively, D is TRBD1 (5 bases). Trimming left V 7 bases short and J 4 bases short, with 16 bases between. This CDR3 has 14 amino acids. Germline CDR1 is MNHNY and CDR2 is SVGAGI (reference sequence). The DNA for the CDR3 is TGTGCCAGCACCCAGGGAGGGCTCGTCACTGAAGCTTTCTTT. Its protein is CASTQGGLVTEAFF.

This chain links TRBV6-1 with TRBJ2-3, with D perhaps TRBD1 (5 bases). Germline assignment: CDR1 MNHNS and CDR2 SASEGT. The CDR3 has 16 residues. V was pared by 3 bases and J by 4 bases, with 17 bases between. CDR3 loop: CASSEPRTQLADTQYF. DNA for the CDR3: TGTGCCAGCAGTGAGCCCCGGACACAGCTCGCAGATACGCAGTATTTT.

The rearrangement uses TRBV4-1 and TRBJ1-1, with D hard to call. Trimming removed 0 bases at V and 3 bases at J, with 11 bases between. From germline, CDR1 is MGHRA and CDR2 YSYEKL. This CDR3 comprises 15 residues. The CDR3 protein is CASSQDRGLYTEAFF. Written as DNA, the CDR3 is TGCGCCAGCAGCCAAGATCGGGGATTGTACACTGAAGCTTTCTTT.